The 30 T cell receptor beta chains below were found in one sample sequenced in a study of T cells after yellow fever vaccination. TCRdb analysed the 5' RACE reads with MiXCR anew, one entry per CDR3 protein. The table has 450,000 to 550,000 distinct CDR3 sequences, over 15% seen once. Material: PBMCs, obtained 15 days after the yellow fever booster vaccination. The source of these receptors is a man aged 30-40 years who received the YFV17D yellow fever vaccine.

This chain uses TRBV20-1 with TRBJ2-2; 10 nucleotides agree with TRBD2. In germline, CDR1 is DFQATT, CDR2 SNEGSKA (reference sequence). Trimming at V came to 5 bases and at J to 4 bases, leaving 10 bases not matched to a gene. The CDR3 is 16 amino acids. The CDR3 coding sequence is TGCAGTGCTCGGGGAATGAGCGGGAGGGTCACCGGGGAGCTGTTTTTT. Its protein product is CSARGMSGRVTGELFF.

In this sample, this clonotype turned up a few times. The chain has TRBV10-2 and TRBJ1-1; D not resolved. The CDR3 is 15 amino acids. In germline, CDR1 is WSHSY, CDR2 SAAADI. V gave up 0 bases and J gave up 1 base, with 9 bases separating them. CDR3 bases: TGCGCCAGCAGTGAGTCTAGAGAGGGGAACACTGAAGCTTTCTTT. Protein: CASSESREGNTEAFF.

This sequence joins TRBV12-3 or TRBV12-4 and TRBJ2-3; 15 nucleotides align to TRBD2. V dropped 6 bases and J dropped 8; count of bases not matched to a gene: 6. This CDR3 comprises 15 residues. Here the CDR3 DNA reads TGTGCCAGCAGCTACGGGACTAGCGGGAGGCCTACGCAGTATTTT. Protein sequence: CASSYGTSGRPTQYF.

This clonotype was counted between two and nine times. A read error may produce the germline difference seen at one junction end. This chain connects TRBV7-7 to TRBJ2-7; D is perhaps TRBD1 (5 bases). CDR1 is SSHAT and CDR2 is FNYEAQ in the germline V gene (reference sequence). The CDR3 is 13 amino acids. This chain's CDR3 is CASSFPGAREQYF. CDR3 sequence (DNA): TGTGCTAGCAGCTTCCCTGGGGCGAGGGAGCAGTACTTC.

This clonotype turned up a few times. The gene calls are TRBV3-1 and TRBJ1-6, with D uncertain. The germline V and J ends were trimmed by 6 bases and 7 bases, with 10 bases remaining between them. Germline V gives CDR1 LGHDT, CDR2 YNNKEL (reference sequence). The CDR3 has 13 amino acids. CDR3 nucleotide sequence: TGTGCCAGCAGATCCAGCGTCAATTCACCCCTCCACTTT. Protein: CASRSSVNSPLHF. The complete variable domain, with remaining parts taken from reference TRBV3-1 and TRBJ1-6, reads DTAVSQTPKYLVTQMGNDKSIKCEQNLGHDTMYWYKQDSKKFLKIMFSYNNKELIINETVPNRFSPKSPDKAHLNLHINSLELGDSAVYFCASRSSVNSPLHFGNGTRLTVT.

This clonotype has more than one count but fewer than ten. CDR3 coding DNA: TGTGCCAGCAGTGAAATAAACACCGGGGAGCTGTTTTTT. It encodes CASSEINTGELFF. This chain uses TRBV6-1 with TRBJ2-2; no reliable D call. V gave up 2 bases and J gave up 2 bases, with 3 bases separating them. Germline V gene sequence: CDR1 MNHNS, CDR2 SASEGT. CDR3 size: 13 residues.

This chain uses TRBV29-1 with TRBJ2-1, with D uncertain. Trimming cost V 7 bases and J 6 bases, with 7 bases left between them. This CDR3 has 10 amino acids. CDR1 and CDR2 from the germline V gene are SQVTM and ANQGSEA. The CDR3 loop reads CSGRSNEQFF. The CDR3 DNA sequence: TGCAGCGGGCGGAGCAATGAGCAGTTCTTC.

This clonotype was seen a handful of times. The chain recombines TRBV20-1 with TRBJ2-7; 10 bases agree with TRBD1. Germline V gene sequence: CDR1 DFQATT, CDR2 SNEGSKA (reference sequence). The J segment lost 0 bases and the V segment lost 0 bases, leaving 11 bases of the junction unmatched. The CDR3 totals 18 residues. Here the CDR3 reads CSARDDRGLLYSSYEQYF. The CDR3 nucleotides read TGCAGTGCTAGAGACGACAGGGGGCTACTCTACAGCTCCTACGAGCAGTACTTC.

The genes are TRBV10-3 and TRBJ2-3; perhaps TRBD2 as D (6 bases). In germline, CDR1 is ENHRY, CDR2 SYGVKD. CDR3 length: 13 residues. The V gene lost 4 bases and the J gene lost 4 bases, with 9 bases spanning the gap. The CDR3 nucleotides read TGTGCCATCAGTGGGGACTCACCAGATACGCAGTATTTT. Translation: CAISGDSPDTQYF.

The count of this clonotype is one. V is TRBV7-2 and J is TRBJ1-2; D may be TRBD1 (5 bases). V was clipped by 1 base and J by 0 bases, with 9 bases between them. Germline V gene data show CDR1 as SGHTA and CDR2 as FQGNSA. The CDR3 covers 15 residues. The CDR3 here is CASSLDGAPNYGYTF. CDR3 nucleotides: TGTGCCAGCAGCTTAGATGGGGCACCTAACTATGGCTACACCTTC.

J is TRBJ2-2 and V is TRBV30; D ambiguous. CDR1 GTSNPN and CDR2 SVGIG come from the germline V gene (reference sequence). This CDR3 region has 15 residues. The V end lost 0 bases, the J end lost 0 bases, and 8 bases lay between the germline ends. The CDR3 bases are TGTGCCTGGAGTGTGGTAGGGACGAACACCGGGGAGCTGTTTTTT. Residues: CAWSVVGTNTGELFF.

A few counts support this clonotype. The chain has TRBV18 and TRBJ2-3; no definite D call. Germline CDR1 is KGHSH and CDR2 is LQKENI. V lost 2 bases, J lost 0 bases, and 18 bases lay in between. This CDR3 is built from 18 residues. CDR3 loop: CASSPSIEAGASTDTQYF. In DNA, the CDR3 is TGTGCCAGCTCACCAAGCATAGAGGCTGGTGCTAGCACAGATACGCAGTATTTT. Full variable domain (outside the CDR3, taken from reference TRBV18 and TRBJ2-3): NAGVMQNPRHLVRRRGQEARLRCSPMKGHSHVYWYRQLPEEGLKFMVYLQKENIIDESGMPKERFSAEFPKEGPSILRIQQVVRGDSAAYFCASSPSIEAGASTDTQYFGPGTRLTVL.

This chain joins TRBV5-1 and TRBJ2-4; unclear D gene. V shed 0 bases and J shed 7 bases, with 11 bases lying between them. Germline loops: CDR1 SGHRS, CDR2 YFSETQ. The CDR3 is 14 residues long. CDR3 DNA sequence: TGCGCCAGCAGCTTGGCCAGAGCTGGTAACATTCAGTACTTC. Its translation is CASSLARAGNIQYF.

Only a few counts were recorded for this clonotype. V is TRBV9 and J is TRBJ2-1, with 15 bases fitting TRBD2. Germline CDR1 and CDR2: SGDLS and YYNGEE. J was trimmed by 7 bases and V by 3 bases; bases with no gene match: 5. This CDR3 is built from 16 residues. The CDR3 is CASSETGLAGGNEQFF. Here the CDR3 DNA reads TGTGCCAGCAGCGAAACGGGACTAGCGGGAGGAAATGAGCAGTTCTTC. Together with reference TRBV9 and TRBJ2-1, the CDR3 gives the full variable domain: DSGVTQTPKHLITATGQRVTLRCSPRSGDLSVYWYQQSLDQGLQFLIQYYNGEERAKGNILERFSAQQFPDLHSELNLSSLELGDSALYFCASSETGLAGGNEQFFGPGTRLTVL.

This clonotype was observed a handful of times. The chain combines TRBV20-1 with TRBJ2-5, with D unclear. Germline V lookup: CDR1 DFQATT, CDR2 SNEGSKA (reference sequence). Between the trimmed V and J ends, which lost 5 bases and 5 bases, there was a span of 12 bases. CDR3 size: 12 residues. Here the CDR3 reads CSAGEEAETQYF. The CDR3 bases are TGCAGTGCTGGGGAAGAGGCGGAGACCCAGTACTTC.

This chain connects TRBV20-1 to TRBJ2-7; no reliable D call. The germline V gene has CDR1 DFQATT and CDR2 SNEGSKA (reference sequence). Deletions cut 5 bases from V and 0 bases from J, with 8 bases between. The CDR3 length is 12 residues. The CDR3 reads CSAAISSYEQYF. DNA for the CDR3: TGCAGTGCTGCGATCTCCTCCTACGAGCAGTACTTC.

V is TRBV24-1 and J is TRBJ2-5; either TRBD1 or TRBD2 may fit D (5 bases each). CDR3 size: 14 residues. V lost 3 bases and J lost 2, with 9 bases in between. Germline assignment: CDR1 KGHDR and CDR2 SFDVKD. The CDR3 spells CATSDPGRQETQYF. For the CDR3, the DNA is TGTGCCACCAGTGATCCGGGACGGCAAGAGACCCAGTACTTC.

This clonotype came up a few times. The gene calls are TRBV5-1 and TRBJ1-1; 7 bases align to TRBD1. Trimming took 5 bases from V and 7 from J; bases not matched to a gene: 11. CDR3 length: 14 amino acids. CDR1 is SGHRS, CDR2 YFSETQ, per germline. The CDR3 protein is CASRLDRAEGEAFF. As DNA, the CDR3 is TGCGCCAGCAGACTTGACAGGGCGGAGGGTGAAGCTTTCTTT.

The chain joins TRBV5-1 to TRBJ2-3; D not certain. This CDR3 is built from 15 residues. The V gene's germline CDR1 is SGHRS and CDR2 YFSETQ. Trimming took 2 bases from V and 8 from J, leaving 18 bases between them. CDR3 loop: CASSLQLTLTRTQYF. The CDR3 DNA reads TGCGCCAGCAGCTTACAGCTTACCCTCACCCGTACGCAGTATTTT.

This clonotype was seen a few times. This chain connects TRBV14 to TRBJ2-6; no definite D call. The CDR3 is made up of 18 amino acids. Trimming removed 4 bases from V and 0 bases from J, with 16 bases in between. CDR1 and CDR2 from the germline V gene are SGHDN and FVKESK. In nucleotides, the CDR3 is TGTGCCAGCAGCCCCCTTTGGTTAGGTCTCTCTGGGGCCAACGTCCTGACTTTC. This encodes CASSPLWLGLSGANVLTF.

This clonotype was counted at least ten times. The V call is TRBV12-3 or TRBV12-4, the J call TRBJ2-1; 7 bases agree with TRBD2. The CDR3 loop spans 14 amino acids. Losses at the gene ends were 5 bases for V and 1 base for J; bases not matched to a gene: 2. CDR3 DNA sequence: TGTGCCAGCAGTGGGAGGGAATCCTACAATGAGCAGTTCTTC. It specifies CASSGRESYNEQFF.

About this clonotype itself: A junction boundary mismatches the germline segment, possibly from a read error. The V call is TRBV3-1, the J call TRBJ2-1; 14 bases map to TRBD2. The CDR3 extends over 15 amino acids. CDR1 is LGHDT and CDR2 is YNNKEL in the germline V gene (reference sequence). The CDR3 loop is CACSDGWTSGREQFF. The CDR3 coding sequence is TGTGCCTGCAGTGACGGTTGGACTAGCGGGAGGGAGCAGTTCTTC.

In its sample, this clonotype was seen a few times. The rearrangement links TRBV28 to TRBJ2-1, with a weak D call TRBD1 (6 bases). CDR3 size: 13 residues. The germline V gene has CDR1 MDHEN and CDR2 SYDVKM. V was trimmed by 6 bases and J by 4 bases, leaving 10 bases between them. In nucleotides, the CDR3 is TGTGCCAGCAGCCGCGGACAGTACAATGAGCAGTTCTTC. Protein product: CASSRGQYNEQFF. Full variable domain (rest looked up from reference TRBV28 and TRBJ2-1): DVKVTQSSRYLVKRTGEKVFLECVQDMDHENMFWYRQDPGLGLRLIYFSYDVKMKEKGDIPEGYSVSREKKERFSLILESASTNQTSMYLCASSRGQYNEQFFGPGTRLTVL.

The chain joins TRBV5-1 to TRBJ1-1; D is possibly TRBD1 (5 bases). The CDR3 is 15 residues long. Germline assignment: CDR1 SGHRS and CDR2 YFSETQ. The V end was cut by 0 bases, the J end by 5 bases, with 14 bases between. The CDR3 DNA sequence: TGCGCCAGCAGCTTGGATGGCAGGGTGGAAACTGAAGCTTTCTTT. Translation gives CASSLDGRVETEAFF.

V is TRBV12-3 or TRBV12-4 and J is TRBJ1-2; D gene uncertain. Trimming cost V 3 bases and J 3 bases, with 5 bases left between them. The CDR3 loop spans 12 amino acids. As DNA, the CDR3 is TGTGCCAGCAGTTTCCGTTACTATGGCTACACCTTC. Translation gives CASSFRYYGYTF.

This clonotype was observed a few times. The genes are TRBV30 and TRBJ2-5, with D unclear. CDR3 length: 12 amino acids. Germline CDR1 and CDR2: GTSNPN and SVGIG (reference sequence). V was cut by 0 bases and J by 7 bases, with 9 bases left in between. CDR3 amino acids: CAWSVPVGTQYF. In DNA, the CDR3 is TGTGCCTGGAGTGTACCCGTGGGGACCCAGTACTTC.

This clonotype came up a few times. The gene calls are TRBV29-1 and TRBJ2-3; TRBD2 might be the D (5 bases). V lost 0 bases and J 4 bases, leaving 11 bases between the germline ends. Germline loops: CDR1 SQVTM, CDR2 ANQGSEA. The CDR3 loop spans 14 amino acids. As DNA, the CDR3 is TGCAGCGTTGAAGATCGTATGAGGGCAGATACGCAGTATTTT. It specifies CSVEDRMRADTQYF.

This clonotype was recorded many times. This chain links TRBV7-9 with TRBJ2-3, with no clear D. V lost 5 bases, J lost 2 bases, and 5 bases lay in between. Germline V gene sequence: CDR1 SEHNR, CDR2 FQNEAQ (reference sequence). This CDR3 region has 12 residues. CDR3 coding DNA: TGTGCCAGCAGCCGTTTCACAGATACGCAGTATTTT. Translating gives CASSRFTDTQYF.

This clonotype was seen a few times. The J gene is TRBJ2-6, the V gene TRBV12-3 or TRBV12-4; perhaps TRBD1 as D (6 bases). The CDR3 length is 17 residues. V lost 7 bases and J lost 0, with 16 bases in between. CDR3 nucleotides: TGTGCCAGCATAGAGATCCCGACAGGCTCTGGGGCCAACGTCCTGACTTTC. Protein: CASIEIPTGSGANVLTF.

CDR3 loop: CASSPGVAGISSYNEQFF. DNA of the CDR3: TGTGCCAGCTCACCGGGAGTAGCGGGAATAAGCTCCTACAATGAGCAGTTCTTC. This chain uses TRBV18 with TRBJ2-1; 8 nucleotides agree with TRBD2. The CDR3 runs 18 residues. Germline CDR1 is KGHSH and CDR2 is LQKENI. The junction had 10 bases not matched to a gene; V was cut back by 3 bases and J by 0 bases.